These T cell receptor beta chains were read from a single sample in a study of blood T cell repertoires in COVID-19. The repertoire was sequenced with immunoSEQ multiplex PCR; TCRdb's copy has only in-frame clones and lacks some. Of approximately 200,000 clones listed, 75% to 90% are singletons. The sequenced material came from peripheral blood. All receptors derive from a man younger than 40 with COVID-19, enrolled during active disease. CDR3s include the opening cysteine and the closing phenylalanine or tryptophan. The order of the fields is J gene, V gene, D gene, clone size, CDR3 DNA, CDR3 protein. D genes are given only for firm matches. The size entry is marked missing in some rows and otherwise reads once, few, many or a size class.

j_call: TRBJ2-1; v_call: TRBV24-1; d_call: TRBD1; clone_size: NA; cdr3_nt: TGTGCCACCAGTGTGCGGGGACAGGGGGCCTACAATGAGCAGTTCTTC; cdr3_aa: CATSVRGQGAYNEQFF
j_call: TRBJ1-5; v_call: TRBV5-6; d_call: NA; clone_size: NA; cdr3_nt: TGTGCCAGCACCTATTGGAGACAGCGCTATAGCAATCAGCCCCAGCATTTT; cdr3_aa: CASTYWRQRYSNQPQHF
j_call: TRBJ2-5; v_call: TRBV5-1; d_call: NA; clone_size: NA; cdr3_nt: TGCGCCAGCACCGAGTACGGGGAAATCCAAGAGACCCAGTACTTC; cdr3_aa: CASTEYGEIQETQYF
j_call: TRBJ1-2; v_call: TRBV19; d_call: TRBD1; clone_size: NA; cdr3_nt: TGTGCCAGTAGTATAGTCGGGGCAGGGGGACCGTATGGCTACACCTTC; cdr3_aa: CASSIVGAGGPYGYTF
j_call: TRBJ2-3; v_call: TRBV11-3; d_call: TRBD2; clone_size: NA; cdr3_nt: TGTGCCAGCAGCCTCGAGGCGGGAGGGGATACGCAGTATTTT; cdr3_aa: CASSLEAGGDTQYF
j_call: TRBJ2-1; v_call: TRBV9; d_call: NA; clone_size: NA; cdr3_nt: TGTGCCAGCAGCGTAGGGGTCAGGGCCTACAATGAGCAGTTCTTC; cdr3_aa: CASSVGVRAYNEQFF
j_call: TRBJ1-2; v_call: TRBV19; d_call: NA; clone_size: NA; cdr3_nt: TGTGCCAGTAGTCGGGCAGGGGCCAAAACTAACTATGGCTACACCTTC; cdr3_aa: CASSRAGAKTNYGYTF
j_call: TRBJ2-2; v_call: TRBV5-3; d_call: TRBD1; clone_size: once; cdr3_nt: TGTGCCAGAAACTCCGCGGGACAGGGGCCACCCGGCGGGGAGCTGTTTTTT; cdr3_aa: CARNSAGQGPPGGELFF
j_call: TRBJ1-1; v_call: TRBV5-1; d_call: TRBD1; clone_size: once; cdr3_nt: TGCGCCAGCAGCCCGGGGGACAGGGGGCAGAACACTGAAGCTTTCTTT; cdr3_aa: CASSPGDRGQNTEAFF
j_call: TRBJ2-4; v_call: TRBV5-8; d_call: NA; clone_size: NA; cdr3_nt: TGTGCCAGCAGCTTTTCAGGGACATCCCTAGCCAAAAACATTCAGTACTTC; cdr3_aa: CASSFSGTSLAKNIQYF
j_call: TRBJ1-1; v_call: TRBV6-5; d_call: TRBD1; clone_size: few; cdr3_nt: TGTGCCAGCACACTCTCCGGGACAGGGGGCAGAGAAGCTTTCTTT; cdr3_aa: CASTLSGTGGREAFF
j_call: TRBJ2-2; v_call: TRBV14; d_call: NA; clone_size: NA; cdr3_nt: TGTGCCAGCAGCCGGAGGGCCGGGTTCGGGGAGCTGTTTTTT; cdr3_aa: CASSRRAGFGELFF